This entry is about one T cell receptor beta chain. Its matching antigen is unknown. The record originates from a study of cytomegalovirus exposure and HLA in healthy donors. Findings of the study overall: Analysis was carried out at a later point, and it linked a missense DCLRE1C variant to TCR beta V- and J-gene trimming.

The CDR3 contains 16 residues. J lost 0 bases, V lost 0 bases, and 1 base had no gene match. Germline V gene lookup returns CDR1 SGHRS and CDR2 YFSETQ. PCR was performed using 60 Vbeta and 13 Jbeta primers. Here immunoSEQ multiplex PCR was the method, and the copy in TCRdb shows in-frame clones only, minus some. The table includes 90,000 to 140,000 clones, approximately 84% detected once. The sample was PBMCs. The sequence came from a male donor in good health and CMV-seronegative. This rearrangement joins TRBV5-1 to TRBJ2-2; 8 bases map to TRBD2. The CDR3 coding sequence is TGCGCCAGCAGCTTGGGACTAGCGACGAACACCGGGGAGCTGTTTTTT. Amino acid sequence: CASSLGLATNTGELFF.